This T cell receptor (beta chain) was sequenced for a study of T cells in Graves' hyperthyroidism and ophthalmopathy. Study-level background: Prior to any treatment, at the point of initial diagnosis, peripheral blood was collected.

RNA transcripts served as the template for amplifying TCR beta CDR3 regions. When the TCR CDR3 underwent first-round RT-PCR, the HTBI primer set was used. Each CDR3 protein gets one entry after TCRdb re-called the multiplex PCR reads with MiXCR. The table records about 290,000 distinct CDR3 sequences, about an eighth of them present only once. CDR1 and CDR2 (germline): GTSNPN, SVGIG (reference sequence). Trimming took 2 bases from V and 8 from J, leaving 18 bases between them. There are 14 residues in the CDR3. This clonotype was detected many times. This sequence originates from a woman between 25 and 40 years old with Graves' hyperthyroidism that later progressed to Graves' ophthalmopathy. The chain links TRBV30 to TRBJ1-2, with a tentative D call TRBD1 (5 bases). The sample comprised blood. Here the CDR3 reads CAWSRDGGELGYTF. CDR3 coding DNA: TGTGCCTGGAGTAGGGACGGCGGCGAGCTAGGCTACACCTTC. Full variable domain (rest looked up from reference TRBV30 and TRBJ1-2): SQTIHQWPATLVQPVGSPLSLECTVEGTSNPNLYWYRQAAGRGLQLLFYSVGIGQISSEVPQNLSASRPQDRQFILSSKKLLLSDSGFYLCAWSRDGGELGYTFGSGTRLTVV.